This TCR beta chain is from a study of T cells in Graves' hyperthyroidism and ophthalmopathy (dated by TCRdb to the late 2010s). At the level of the whole study: Peripheral blood samples were taken at the time of initial diagnosis, prior to any treatment. To identify TCR V-J signatures that set the groups apart, the researchers used a discovery cohort of about a hundred patients, made up of about 44 with Graves' ophthalmopathy and 57 with stable Graves' hyperthyroidism. Whether ophthalmopathy could be predicted prospectively was tested in an independent validation cohort made up of 18 to 20 hyperthyroidism patients plus 17 patients who later progressed to ophthalmopathy. The 100 discovery patients were randomly split 7:3 into training and test sets. The study also compared thyroid tissue and blood T-cell repertoires from more than 5 Graves' hyperthyroidism patients. Once sampling was done, hyperthyroidism patients were given methimazole at a starting dose of 30 mg daily, whereas ophthalmopathy patients were given high-dose intravenous methylprednisolone. The paper describes TCR Vbeta CDR3 sequencing of around 140 peripheral blood samples, made up of 43 ophthalmopathy patients, around 78 hyperthyroidism patients and around 17 progressor patients.

In this sample, this clonotype turned up many times. This clone's antigen is unknown. No base quality values were provided; no much bigger clone lies one nucleotide off. Amplification of TCR beta CDR3 regions was carried out from RNA transcripts. A first-round RT-PCR of the TCR CDR3 used the HTBI primer set with the Qiagen OneStep RT-PCR kit. The libraries were constructed in a second round of multiplex PCR and then size-selected and purified. The libraries were sequenced on an Illumina HiSeq2000 using paired-end 100 bp reads. On the authors' methods: Raw data were processed with SOAPnuke, discarding reads with adapters, uncalled bases, mean Phred below 15, or no exact constant-primer or identifier match. COPE v1.2.5 was used to merge the high-quality paired reads, and each unique nucleotide sequence was defined as a clonotype. MiTCR v1.1 was used to align clonotypes to the IMGT TRBV, TRBD and TRBJ reference segments. The analysis was restricted to V-J combinations with a frequency above 0.0001, which together covered just over 98% of the repertoires. The TCS score was defined as the ratio of F50 (clonal expansion) to E x V (chaos), calculated using BLOSUM62-based TCRdist between CDR3 peptides within each V-J. Welch's t-statistics and random forest reduced 450 to 600 V-J features to around 14, which were used in a naive Bayes classifier (R e1071). TCRdb passed the public sequencing reads through fastp at Q25 and MiXCR, retaining productive beta sequences. Every CDR3 protein is listed once, alongside the most common genes and DNA of its rows. The V and J calls were not made by the authors but by TCRdb's processing. This sample is represented by 300,000 to 400,000 distinct CDR3 sequences; 18% of them were singletons. Together, the top ten hold about half of the sample.

Graves' hyperthyroidism was defined as stable when no progression to ophthalmopathy occurred over 18 months of follow-up. Hyperthyroidism patients were aged 18 to 65 years and newly diagnosed, with disease duration of less than 2 months. Any patient with an uncontrolled infection, another autoimmune disease, pregnancy or lactation was excluded. Diagnoses relied on clinical symptoms, serum thyroxine and TRAb, thyroid ultrasound and orbital computed tomography. PBMCs were isolated from more than 8 ml of fresh peripheral blood by Ficoll-Paque density gradient centrifugation. Total RNA was extracted using Trizol reagent, and RNA quality was assessed on an Agilent 2100 Bioanalyzer. The research as a whole found: A 13 V-J signature model separated ophthalmopathy from stable hyperthyroidism, with approximately 87% sensitivity and 81.08% specificity in cross-validation and 80%/75% in testing. Blood samples also contained most of the expanded thyroid clonotypes (frequency above 0.001), which suggests that blood repertoires may reflect thyroid immune responses. Sample size was not statistically predetermined, and blinding of investigators to group allocation was not performed. In validation, the model predicted progression to ophthalmopathy with 60% to 71% sensitivity and 72% to 85% specificity, a median of 6.5 months before onset.

This receptor was taken from a woman in her fifties or sixties with Graves' hyperthyroidism. Sequencing was performed on blood.

For the CDR3, the sequence is CASSLVKKTGTARNTEAFF. The DNA is as follows: TGTGCCAGCAGTTTAGTTAAGAAGACAGGGACTGCAAGGAACACTGAAGCTTTCTTT. Recombination linked TRBV28 to TRBJ1-1, and 7 junction bases match TRBD1. As encoded in the germline V gene, CDR1 is MDHEN while CDR2 is SYDVKM. The CDR3 contains 19 residues, cysteine and phenylalanine counted. The read is trimmed to its CDR3 DNA, 57 bases read in frame from base 1. Here V drops 2 bases and J drops 1 base, and the junction holds 16 bases not matched to any gene.